This entry describes one TCR beta chain. Its specificity is unknown. This entry is derived from a study of cytomegalovirus exposure and HLA in healthy donors. Regarding the study as a whole: Reportedly, a later analysis found an Asian-associated ancestry cluster had fewer N-insertions than the roughly 670-donor mean. Three of the chains that were CMV-associated were confirmed in vitro to be specific for CMV antigens.

PCR amplification relied on 60 Vbeta primers (plus 13 Jbeta primers). Produced via immunoSEQ multiplex PCR; TCRdb's table is partial and in-frame only. The sample lists more than 200,000 clones, approximately 80% seen once, with 0.2% to 0.25% in the top ten. There are 13 residues in the CDR3. The germline V and J ends were trimmed by 8 bases and 8 bases, with 18 bases remaining between them. Germline lookup yields CDR1 SEHNR and CDR2 FQNEAQ (reference sequence). The TCR originated in a girl aged 2 to 9 in good health and CMV-seronegative. The sample was PBMCs. This chain connects TRBV7-9 to TRBJ1-1, with a weak D call TRBD1 (6 bases). Written as DNA, the CDR3 is TGTGCCAGCTCAGATGCCGGGACACTCGAAGCTTTCTTT. This translates into CASSDAGTLEAFF.